This T cell receptor (beta chain) was documented in a study of blood T cell repertoires in COVID-19. At the level of the study: COVID-19 samples, acute and convalescent, were from the United States, Italy and Spain.

Only in-frame clones appear in the TCRdb table, and some are missing; sequencing was by immunoSEQ multiplex PCR. In the table there are 250,000 to 350,000 clones, 84% of which are singletons. V was cut by 10 bases and J by 0 bases, with 13 bases left in between. This CDR3 comprises 14 residues. Germline CDR1 is MDHEN and CDR2 is SYDVKM. Patients from Seattle were sampled longitudinally, starting during active infection. The rearrangement joins TRBV28 to TRBJ2-1; D ambiguous. Material for sequencing was peripheral blood. The sequence came from a human donor with COVID-19, enrolled during active disease. The donor label of this sample is uncertain. The CDR3 DNA follows: TGTGCCATCTTGAAGAGGAACTCCTACAATGAGCAGTTCTTC. It translates to CAILKRNSYNEQFF.